These T cell receptor beta chains were read from a single sample in a study of blood T cell repertoires in COVID-19. Generated by immunoSEQ multiplex PCR, the TCRdb table keeps only in-frame clones and is missing some. The sample has roughly 380,000 clones, roughly 80% seen once. The material sequenced was peripheral blood. The receptors were gathered from a human donor with acute or convalescent COVID-19. The donor label of this sample is uncertain. The CDR3 runs from the conserved cysteine through the conserved F or W. Fields, in order: CDR3 protein, CDR3 DNA, J gene, V gene, D gene, clone size. D genes are given only for firm matches. Size is stated for part of the rows, as once, few or many counts, or as a class when the clone is expanded.

CASSTTGTGTEAFF TGTGCCAGTAGTACTACCGGGACAGGGACTGAAGCTTTCTTT TRBJ1-1 TRBV19 TRBD1 .
CASSEDRGGSAFF TGTGCCAGCAGTGAGGACAGGGGAGGGTCTGCTTTCTTT TRBJ1-1 TRBV6-1 TRBD1 .
CASRPYGTGRQYYYGYTF TGTGCCAGCAGACCTTACGGGACAGGGAGGCAGTATTACTATGGCTACACCTTC TRBJ1-2 TRBV27 TRBD1 .
CASQSGGAVYNEQFF TGTGCCAGCCAGTCTGGGGGCGCGGTCTACAATGAGCAGTTCTTC TRBJ2-1 TRBV28 . .
CASSYGAGDTQYF TGTGCCAGCAGCTACGGTGCTGGAGATACGCAGTATTTT TRBJ2-3 TRBV7-9 . .
CASSFRQVSTGELFF TGTGCCAGCAGCTTTAGACAGGTATCAACCGGGGAGCTGTTTTTT TRBJ2-2 TRBV5-6 . .
CASALTGEQPQHF TGTGCCAGTGCCCTGACAGGGGAGCAGCCCCAGCATTTT TRBJ1-5 TRBV6-5 TRBD1 .
CASTVGSGYNEQFF TGTGCCAGCACCGTTGGTAGCGGATACAATGAGCAGTTCTTC TRBJ2-1 TRBV2 . .
CASSLNRVSGNTIYF TGTGCCAGCAGTTTAAACAGGGTTTCTGGAAACACCATATATTTT TRBJ1-3 TRBV6-5 . .
CSVGGPGEQYF TGCAGCGTTGGGGGGCCGGGGGAGCAGTACTTC TRBJ2-7 TRBV29-1 . .
CAWRAQGWGTSPLHF TGTGCCTGGAGGGCACAGGGTTGGGGGACTTCACCCCTCCACTTT TRBJ1-6 TRBV30 . .
CASSIVAGGLGEQFF TGTGCCAGTAGTATAGTCGCGGGAGGGCTTGGTGAGCAGTTCTTC TRBJ2-1 TRBV19 TRBD2 .
CASSFTPGVNTEAFF TGTGCCAGCAGCTTCACCCCGGGGGTGAACACTGAAGCTTTCTTT TRBJ1-1 TRBV7-2 . .
CASNHGQKETQYF TGTGCCAGCAACCACGGACAGAAAGAGACCCAGTACTTC TRBJ2-5 TRBV6-5 . .
CASSLVVVEEQYF TGTGCCAGCAGCTTAGTAGTGGTCGAGGAGCAGTACTTC TRBJ2-7 TRBV7-9 . .
CASSPRTGPEQPQHF TGTGCCAGTAGCCCGAGGACAGGGCCGGAACAGCCCCAGCATTTT TRBJ1-5 TRBV19 TRBD1 few
CASSPRVGGPNKGNEQFF TGTGCCAGCAGTCCCCGGGTGGGGGGTCCCAACAAGGGAAATGAGCAGTTCTTC TRBJ2-1 TRBV27 . .
CASSQVRGNTEAFF TGTGCCAGCAGCCAAGTACGGGGGAACACTGAAGCTTTCTTT TRBJ1-1 TRBV3-1/TRBV3-2 . .
CASSRSRSGETQYF TGTGCCAGCAGCCGAAGTCGGTCCGGAGAGACCCAGTACTTC TRBJ2-5 TRBV3-1/TRBV3-2 . .
CASSQNSLGVRDRLSTDTQYF TGCGCCAGCAGCCAAAATTCACTAGGGGTTCGGGACAGACTTAGCACAGATACGCAGTATTTT TRBJ2-3 TRBV4-1 TRBD1 .
CASSQPGQGALWRQPQHF TGCGCCAGCAGTCAGCCTGGACAGGGGGCGTTATGGAGGCAGCCCCAGCATTTT TRBJ1-5 TRBV23-1 TRBD1 .
CSALTGLTEAFF TGCAGCGCCCTTACAGGGTTGACTGAAGCTTTCTTT TRBJ1-1 TRBV29-1 . .
CASSQGGLGQPQHF TGTGCCAGCAGCCAAGGAGGGTTGGGTCAGCCCCAGCATTTT TRBJ1-5 TRBV3-1/TRBV3-2 . .
CASSQETVNNSPLHF TGTGCCAGCAGCCAAGAGACAGTCAATAATTCACCCCTCCACTTT TRBJ1-6 TRBV14 . once
CASSQDFSGRVSYNEQFF TGTGCCAGCAGCCAAGATTTTAGCGGGAGAGTCTCCTACAATGAGCAGTTCTTC TRBJ2-1 TRBV14 TRBD2 .
CASSPGTGSTDTQYF TGTGCCAGCTCACCCGGGACAGGGAGCACAGATACGCAGTATTTT TRBJ2-3 TRBV18 TRBD1 .
CASYGLPRGYTF TGTGCCAGCTACGGACTTCCACGTGGCTACACCTTC TRBJ1-2 TRBV2 . few
CAWSRDLYRGSNYGYTF TGTGCCTGGAGTCGCGACCTTTACAGGGGAAGTAACTATGGCTACACCTTC TRBJ1-2 TRBV30 TRBD1 .
CASRTSFVETQYF TGTGCCAGCAGGACTTCCTTCGTGGAGACCCAGTACTTC TRBJ2-5 TRBV27 . .
CASSLRSGTDTQYF TGTGCCAGCAGCTTACGAAGCGGCACAGATACGCAGTATTTT TRBJ2-3 TRBV5-4 . .
CASSPGTGGTDTQYF TGTGCCAGCTCACCGGGGACAGGGGGCACAGATACGCAGTATTTT TRBJ2-3 TRBV18 TRBD1 .
CASSFLGVGPYEQYF TGTGCCAGCAGTTTCCTAGGGGTCGGTCCCTACGAGCAGTACTTC TRBJ2-7 TRBV28 . .
CASIASGGRGNQPQHF TGTGCCAGTATAGCCAGCGGGGGTAGGGGCAATCAGCCCCAGCATTTT TRBJ1-5 TRBV19 . .
CASSSTPTGNQPQHF TGTGCCAGCAGCTCTACACCCACGGGGAATCAGCCCCAGCATTTT TRBJ1-5 TRBV3-1/TRBV3-2 . .
CASSLGAEPYNEQFF TGTGCCAGCAGCTTAGGAGCGGAACCATACAATGAGCAGTTCTTC TRBJ2-1 TRBV11-3 . once
CASSFMRGRTQYF TGTGCCAGCAGTTTTATGCGGGGACGGACGCAGTATTTT TRBJ2-3 TRBV27 . once
CASSKEVQGFNEQFF TGTGCCAGCAGCAAAGAAGTCCAGGGGTTCAATGAGCAGTTCTTC TRBJ2-1 TRBV21-1 . .
CASSQHPGQIYGYTF TGTGCCAGCAGCCAACACCCGGGACAGATCTATGGCTACACCTTC TRBJ1-2 TRBV3-1/TRBV3-2 TRBD1 .
CASSTTLGQGAQAIYEQYF TGTGCCAGCAGCACAACCCTGGGACAGGGGGCCCAGGCGATCTACGAGCAGTACTTC TRBJ2-7 TRBV7-8 TRBD1 .
CATSLSGGTGELFF TGTGCCACCAGTTTATCAGGTGGCACCGGGGAGCTGTTTTTT TRBJ2-2 TRBV24-1 . .
CASMKAGRMNYEQYF TGTGCCAGCATGAAGGCGGGACGAATGAACTACGAGCAGTACTTC TRBJ2-7 TRBV27 . .
CASTYLGARGEAFF TGTGCCAGCACCTACCTGGGGGCCAGAGGGGAAGCTTTCTTT TRBJ1-1 TRBV3-1/TRBV3-2 . .
CASSPQGLVLGRDEQYF TGTGCCAGCTCACCACAGGGACTAGTTTTGGGTAGGGACGAGCAGTACTTC TRBJ2-7 TRBV18 TRBD2 once
CSVAYEGYTEAFF TGCAGCGTTGCATATGAGGGTTATACTGAAGCTTTCTTT TRBJ1-1 TRBV29-1 . many
CASSLERGMTQYF TGTGCCAGCAGTTTGGAAAGGGGGATGACCCAGTACTTC TRBJ2-5 TRBV27 . .
CAWSVYSYEQYF TGTGCCTGGAGTGTTTATTCCTACGAGCAGTACTTC TRBJ2-7 TRBV30 . .
CASSPRDTYGYTF TGCGCCAGCAGTCCCCGGGACACGTATGGCTACACCTTC TRBJ1-2 TRBV10-1 . .
CASSHPRRLPGGTDTQYF TGTGCCAGCAGCCACCCCAGAAGGCTGCCGGGGGGCACAGATACGCAGTATTTT TRBJ2-3 TRBV14 . .
CASSYIGQSLKLFF TGTGCCAGCAGTTACATAGGACAGAGCTTAAAACTGTTTTTT TRBJ1-4 TRBV6-6 . .
CASSSGVREAFF TGTGCCAGCAGTTCAGGGGTTCGTGAAGCTTTCTTT TRBJ1-1 TRBV28 . .
CASTQGTGTGNTEAFF TGTGCCAGCACTCAGGGGACCGGGACAGGGAACACTGAAGCTTTCTTT TRBJ1-1 TRBV6-6 TRBD1 .
CASSFFYSGGTQVEQFF TGCGCCAGCAGCTTCTTCTATAGCGGGGGGACACAGGTTGAGCAGTTCTTC TRBJ2-1 TRBV5-1 TRBD2 .
CASSYASNPSYEQYF TGTGCCAGCAGTTACGCGTCAAACCCTTCCTACGAGCAGTACTTC TRBJ2-7 TRBV6-5 . .
CASSQGGLGNQPQHF TGTGCCAGCAGCCAAGGGGGACTGGGGAATCAGCCCCAGCATTTT TRBJ1-5 TRBV4-2 . once